The 7 T cell receptor beta chains below all came from one sample that was sequenced in a study of T cell repertoires in cytomegalovirus infection. TCRdb itself ran the reads through MiXCR, one entry per CDR3 protein. The sample has 250,000 to 400,000 distinct CDR3 sequences; approximately 25% are singletons. Their target antigens are unknown. Material: cultured PBMCs, obtained from culture after CMV antigen stimulation. These receptor sequences come from a human donor in good health (CMV status not recorded). Some clones in this sample may be carry-over from other donors' samples.

This clonotype was seen a handful of times. The J gene is TRBJ2-1, the V gene TRBV5-1; 7 bases are shared with TRBD1. The germline V gene encodes CDR1 SGHRS and CDR2 YFSETQ. The V and J ends lost 4 bases and 6 bases, in that order; junction bases with no gene match: 4. This CDR3 contains 13 residues. The CDR3 region is CASSTGQLNEQFF. The DNA for the CDR3 is TGCGCCAGCAGCACGGGACAGCTCAATGAGCAGTTCTTC.

Only a few counts were recorded for this clonotype. This chain uses TRBV27 with TRBJ1-1, with 8 nucleotides matching TRBD1. The CDR3 loop spans 12 amino acids. Germline trimming cut 4 bases from V and 11 bases from J; bases unmatched to any gene: 6. Looked up from germline, CDR1 is MNHEY and CDR2 is SMNVEV (reference sequence). CDR3 sequence (DNA): TGTGCCAGCAGTTCCAGGACAGGGCAGGCTTTCTTT. Amino acid sequence: CASSSRTGQAFF.

The V and J genes are TRBV5-1 and TRBJ2-2, with no clear D. The V and J ends lost 4 bases and 5 bases respectively, with 9 bases between them. Germline V gene lookup returns CDR1 SGHRS and CDR2 YFSETQ. CDR3 size: 13 residues. Here the CDR3 reads CASSITVTGELFF. In DNA form, the CDR3 reads TGCGCCAGCAGCATCACGGTGACCGGGGAGCTGTTTTTT.

This clonotype was found a few times. The chain carries TRBV24-1 and TRBJ2-1; 11 bases match TRBD1. In germline, CDR1 is KGHDR, CDR2 SFDVKD. The CDR3 contains 17 residues. V gave up 5 bases and J gave up 5 bases; unmatched junction bases: 10. CDR3: CATSANLGQGANNEQFF. DNA of the CDR3: TGTGCCACCAGTGCAAACCTTGGACAGGGGGCAAACAATGAGCAGTTCTTC.

This rearrangement joins TRBV7-6 to TRBJ2-5, with unresolved D. Germline V gene sequence: CDR1 SGHVS, CDR2 FNYEAQ. The CDR3 runs to 13 residues. Trimming removed 3 bases from V and 5 bases from J, with 10 bases in between. The CDR3 reads CASSFSLIETQYF. Written as DNA, the CDR3 is TGTGCCAGCAGCTTTTCCCTCATCGAGACCCAGTACTTC.

There are many counts of this clonotype. In DNA form, the CDR3 reads TGTGCCAGCAGCATAGAAGAGAGCTCCTACGAGCAGTACGTC. It encodes CASSIEESSYEQYV. The chain combines TRBV7-8 with TRBJ2-7; D unresolved. The germline CDR1 and CDR2 sequences are SGHVS and FQNEAQ. V was cut by 5 bases and J by 0 bases, with 11 bases left in between. CDR3 length: 14 amino acids.

This clonotype has at least ten counts. CDR3 region: CASSLAGVLSGNTIYF. The CDR3 DNA is TGTGCCAGCAGCTTAGCAGGGGTCCTCTCTGGAAACACCATATATTTT. The chain is built from TRBV7-2 and TRBJ1-3; D is perhaps TRBD1 (5 bases). This CDR3 has 16 residues. The V end was cut by 0 bases, the J end by 0 bases, with 9 bases between. CDR1 is SGHTA and CDR2 is FQGNSA in the germline V gene.